The rows below give T cell receptor beta chains drawn from one sample of a study of T cells in tumors after PD-1 blockade. The method was immunoSEQ multiplex PCR; TCRdb's version includes in-frame clones alone and lacks a portion of them. Of more than 50,000 clones in the sample, less than 85% were seen once. The sample was PBMCs, taken after anti-PD-1 treatment. Receptors originate from a human donor with basal cell carcinoma. CDR3s include the opening cysteine and the closing phenylalanine or tryptophan. The D gene is left open where the match is weak. Clone size appears in some rows only: once, few, many, or a class for an expanded clone.

J gene: TRBJ1-3; V gene: TRBV15; clone size: -; D gene: -; CDR3 protein: CATSRDLGSGNTIYF; CDR3 DNA: TGTGCCACCAGCAGAGATTTAGGGTCTGGAAACACCATATATTTT
J gene: TRBJ1-3; V gene: TRBV15; clone size: -; D gene: -; CDR3 protein: CATSRDGTGFGNTIYF; CDR3 DNA: TGTGCCACCAGCAGGGATGGAACAGGGTTTGGAAACACCATATATTTT
J gene: TRBJ1-2; V gene: TRBV27; clone size: -; D gene: -; CDR3 protein: CASPPWVGGWYGYTF; CDR3 DNA: TGTGCCAGCCCCCCGTGGGTGGGAGGTTGGTATGGCTACACCTTC
J gene: TRBJ2-1; V gene: TRBV10-3; clone size: -; D gene: -; CDR3 protein: CAISESGLGQFF; CDR3 DNA: TGTGCCATCAGTGAGTCTGGGCTTGGGCAGTTCTTC
J gene: TRBJ1-1; V gene: TRBV6-1; clone size: few; D gene: -; CDR3 protein: CASSGRTPGVRTEAFF; CDR3 DNA: TGTGCCAGCAGTGGACGAACCCCAGGGGTTCGGACTGAAGCTTTCTTT
J gene: TRBJ2-1; V gene: TRBV18; clone size: once; D gene: TRBD2; CDR3 protein: CASSSKLAGGVYNEQFF; CDR3 DNA: TGTGCCAGCTCATCGAAACTAGCGGGGGGTGTTTACAATGAGCAGTTCTTC
J gene: TRBJ1-3; V gene: TRBV5-4; clone size: -; D gene: -; CDR3 protein: CASSLRGNTIYF; CDR3 DNA: TGTGCCAGCAGCTTAAGAGGAAACACCATATATTTT
J gene: TRBJ1-6; V gene: TRBV6-1; clone size: -; D gene: -; CDR3 protein: CASSEGLDSPLHF; CDR3 DNA: TGTGCCAGCAGTGAAGGGCTGGATTCACCCCTCCACTTT
J gene: TRBJ2-1; V gene: TRBV24-1; clone size: -; D gene: TRBD1; CDR3 protein: CATSDETGGFEQFF; CDR3 DNA: TGTGCCACCAGTGATGAGACAGGGGGCTTCGAGCAGTTCTTC
J gene: TRBJ2-3; V gene: TRBV19; clone size: -; D gene: -; CDR3 protein: CASSLMTLDTQYF; CDR3 DNA: TGTGCCAGTAGTCTGATGACCCTTGATACGCAGTATTTT
J gene: TRBJ2-1; V gene: TRBV7-2; clone size: -; D gene: TRBD2; CDR3 protein: CASSLVREGEQFF; CDR3 DNA: TGTGCCAGCAGCTTGGTCAGGGAGGGTGAGCAGTTCTTC
J gene: TRBJ1-2; V gene: TRBV12-3/TRBV12-4; clone size: -; D gene: -; CDR3 protein: CASSFGNYGYTF; CDR3 DNA: TGTGCCAGCAGTTTTGGGAACTATGGCTACACCTTC
J gene: TRBJ2-3; V gene: TRBV4-1; clone size: -; D gene: -; CDR3 protein: CASSPLGGGGTDTQYF; CDR3 DNA: TGCGCCAGCAGCCCCTTAGGGGGCGGGGGCACAGATACGCAGTATTTT
J gene: TRBJ2-3; V gene: TRBV6-5; clone size: -; D gene: TRBD2; CDR3 protein: CASKAGASTDTQYF; CDR3 DNA: TGTGCCAGCAAAGCGGGGGCTAGCACAGATACGCAGTATTTT
J gene: TRBJ2-7; V gene: TRBV6-5; clone size: -; D gene: -; CDR3 protein: CASTQSSSYEQYF; CDR3 DNA: TGTGCCAGCACTCAATCAAGCTCCTACGAGCAGTACTTC
J gene: TRBJ2-5; V gene: TRBV6-5; clone size: -; D gene: -; CDR3 protein: CASKRGASGETQYF; CDR3 DNA: TGTGCCAGCAAGAGGGGGGCGAGTGGAGAGACCCAGTACTTC
J gene: TRBJ2-5; V gene: TRBV5-1; clone size: -; D gene: -; CDR3 protein: CASSLRVLGGGETQYF; CDR3 DNA: TGCGCCAGCAGCTTGAGGGTTTTGGGGGGAGGAGAGACCCAGTACTTC
J gene: TRBJ1-1; V gene: TRBV12-3/TRBV12-4; clone size: -; D gene: -; CDR3 protein: CASSFRLTEAFF; CDR3 DNA: TGTGCCAGCAGTTTTAGGTTAACTGAAGCTTTCTTT
J gene: TRBJ2-7; V gene: TRBV7-6; clone size: -; D gene: -; CDR3 protein: CASSSSGDIYEQYF; CDR3 DNA: TGTGCCAGCAGCTCCTCGGGGGACATCTACGAGCAGTACTTC
J gene: TRBJ2-7; V gene: TRBV28; clone size: few; D gene: TRBD2; CDR3 protein: CASTRLAGTYEQYF; CDR3 DNA: TGTGCCAGCACACGACTAGCAGGGACGTACGAGCAGTACTTC
J gene: TRBJ1-2; V gene: TRBV3-1/TRBV3-2; clone size: -; D gene: -; CDR3 protein: CASSPQGSNYGYTF; CDR3 DNA: TGTGCCAGCAGCCCTCAGGGGAGCAACTATGGCTACACCTTC
J gene: TRBJ1-2; V gene: TRBV29-1; clone size: -; D gene: -; CDR3 protein: CSVTDQDRTLYGYTF; CDR3 DNA: TGCAGCGTTACCGACCAGGACAGAACCCTCTATGGCTACACCTTC
J gene: TRBJ2-7; V gene: TRBV24-1; clone size: -; D gene: -; CDR3 protein: CATSDPGSPRPYEQYF; CDR3 DNA: TGTGCCACCAGTGACCCCGGGTCCCCGCGCCCATACGAGCAGTACTTC
J gene: TRBJ2-1; V gene: TRBV5-1; clone size: -; D gene: -; CDR3 protein: CASSRGAQDGYNEQFF; CDR3 DNA: TGCGCCAGCAGCCGGGGGGCCCAGGACGGCTACAATGAGCAGTTCTTC
J gene: TRBJ1-4; V gene: TRBV5-4; clone size: -; D gene: TRBD1; CDR3 protein: CASSVGDRGRGNEKLFF; CDR3 DNA: TGTGCCAGCAGCGTCGGGGACAGGGGGCGAGGTAATGAAAAACTGTTTTTT
J gene: TRBJ1-2; V gene: TRBV6-5; clone size: -; D gene: -; CDR3 protein: CASSYDAGSPGYGYTF; CDR3 DNA: TGTGCCAGCAGTTACGATGCAGGGTCGCCTGGGTATGGCTACACCTTC
J gene: TRBJ1-2; V gene: TRBV7-9; clone size: once; D gene: -; CDR3 protein: CASSLDTGLNYGYTF; CDR3 DNA: TGTGCCAGCAGCTTAGATACGGGCCTTAACTATGGCTACACCTTC
J gene: TRBJ1-5; V gene: TRBV28; clone size: -; D gene: -; CDR3 protein: CASSADRTGFGQPQHF; CDR3 DNA: TGTGCCAGCAGTGCCGACCGAACAGGGTTCGGTCAGCCCCAGCATTTT
J gene: TRBJ1-2; V gene: TRBV19; clone size: -; D gene: -; CDR3 protein: CASSGGTRYGYTF; CDR3 DNA: TGTGCCAGTAGTGGAGGGACACGCTATGGCTACACCTTC
J gene: TRBJ2-5; V gene: TRBV7-7; clone size: -; D gene: TRBD2; CDR3 protein: CASSLAGGEGETQYF; CDR3 DNA: TGTGCCAGCAGCTTAGCGGGCGGGGAGGGGGAGACCCAGTACTTC
J gene: TRBJ2-2; V gene: TRBV5-1; clone size: few; D gene: -; CDR3 protein: CASSLTDRTRGLFF; CDR3 DNA: TGCGCCAGCAGCCTAACGGACAGAACCCGGGGGCTGTTTTTT
J gene: TRBJ2-7; V gene: TRBV18; clone size: -; D gene: TRBD2; CDR3 protein: CASPPPGLAGGQGEQYF; CDR3 DNA: TGTGCCAGCCCCCCACCGGGACTAGCGGGGGGCCAAGGCGAGCAGTACTTC
J gene: TRBJ2-7; V gene: TRBV6-5; clone size: -; D gene: -; CDR3 protein: CASSYSAGPYEQYF; CDR3 DNA: TGTGCCAGCAGTTACTCCGCCGGCCCGTACGAGCAGTACTTC